This T cell receptor (beta chain) was sequenced for a study of OX40 agonist ivuxolimab in advanced cancers. Turning to the study itself: Patients treated during dose escalation were battling hepatocellular carcinoma, melanoma, renal cell or head and neck cancer. Study observations and caveats: Individuals who were partial responders at 0.1-3.0 mg/kg had clonal expansion that ranked among the lowest.

In the case of this clone: What it binds is not known.

The data were produced by immunoSEQ multiplex PCR, yet TCRdb's version contains in-frame clones alone and is incomplete. The data show 120,000 or so clones, around nine tenths seen once. The CDR3 is 19 amino acids. J lost 0 bases, V lost 1 base, and 9 bases had no gene match. The V gene's germline CDR1 is LGHNA and CDR2 YSLEER. The sample consisted of CD4+ or CD8+ T cells sorted from blood, taken in a trial of the OX40 agonist ivuxolimab. This TCR was sampled from an adult with an advanced solid tumor such as melanoma, head and neck, liver or kidney cancer. V is TRBV4-3 and J is TRBJ2-3; 11 bases fit TRBD2. The CDR3 loop reads CASSQVMRGLAASTDTQYF. The DNA of the CDR3 is TGCGCCAGCAGCCAAGTTATGAGGGGACTAGCGGCTAGCACAGATACGCAGTATTTT.